A selection of T cell receptor beta chains follows, all from one sample in a study of blood T cell repertoires in COVID-19. The table came from immunoSEQ multiplex PCR; TCRdb's copy has only in-frame clones and leaves some out. The sample has about 100,000 clones, roughly 85% seen once. Sequencing was done on a sample of peripheral blood. The source of these receptors is a woman in her 70s with active or convalescent COVID-19. Both conserved end residues are part of each CDR3. Fields, in order: J gene, V gene, D gene, CDR3 protein, CDR3 DNA. The D gene is left open where the match is weak.

TRBJ2-5 | TRBV24-1 | TRBD2 | CATSGRGTSGIEETQYF | TGTGCCACCAGTGGCCGGGGGACTAGCGGGATTGAAGAGACCCAGTACTTC
TRBJ1-3 | TRBV2 | TRBD1 | CASRSGTGDQTIYF | TGTGCCAGCCGCTCCGGGACAGGGGATCAGACCATATATTTT
TRBJ2-6 | TRBV7-2 | TRBD1 | CASSPRTGILLGANVLTF | TGTGCCAGCAGCCCAAGGACAGGGATCTTGTTAGGGGCCAACGTCCTGACTTTC
TRBJ1-1 | TRBV7-9 | TRBD1 | CASSPQDRGNTEAFF | TGTGCCAGCAGCCCGCAGGACAGGGGGAACACTGAAGCTTTCTTT
TRBJ1-2 | TRBV7-2 | TRBD1 | CASSFDRGRDYGYTF | TGTGCCAGCAGCTTTGACAGGGGGCGTGACTATGGCTACACCTTC
TRBJ2-5 | TRBV11-2 | TRBD1 | CASSPPGTGEETQYF | TGTGCCAGCAGCCCCCCCGGGACAGGGGAAGAGACCCAGTACTTC
TRBJ2-3 | TRBV5-1 | TRBD2 | CASSSSGSGTDTQYF | TGCGCCAGCAGCTCTAGCGGGAGTGGCACAGATACGCAGTATTTT
TRBJ1-2 | TRBV24-1 | - | CATSDRPYYGYTF | TGTGCCACCAGTGACAGGCCTTACTATGGCTACACCTTC
TRBJ1-2 | TRBV11-2 | - | CASSFNRDNYGYTF | TGTGCCAGCAGCTTTAACAGGGATAACTATGGCTACACCTTC
TRBJ1-2 | TRBV4-1 | - | CASSQGRAGDYGYTF | TGCGCCAGCAGCCAAGGCCGGGCAGGGGACTATGGCTACACCTTC
TRBJ2-1 | TRBV5-4 | - | CASSLDRVGEQFF | TGTGCCAGCAGCTTGGACAGGGTTGGTGAGCAGTTCTTC
TRBJ1-2 | TRBV12-3/TRBV12-4 | - | CASSLEGNYGYTF | TGTGCCAGCAGCCTGGAGGGTAACTATGGCTACACCTTC
TRBJ2-2 | TRBV28 | - | CASRDWNTGELFF | TGTGCCAGCCGGGACTGGAACACCGGGGAGCTGTTTTTT
TRBJ1-6 | TRBV4-3 | - | CASSQGQNHNSPLHF | TGCGCCAGCAGCCAAGGACAGAATCATAATTCACCCCTCCACTTT
TRBJ2-3 | TRBV7-2 | - | CASSLVVGGTDTQYF | TGTGCCAGCAGCTTAGTGGTAGGGGGCACAGATACGCAGTATTTT
TRBJ1-1 | TRBV7-9 | TRBD1 | CASSGYRGVANTEAFF | TGTGCCAGCAGCGGATACAGGGGGGTAGCCAACACTGAAGCTTTCTTT
TRBJ2-6 | TRBV28 | TRBD1 | CASSSTGVGANVLTF | TGTGCCAGCAGTTCGACAGGGGTAGGGGCCAACGTCCTGACTTTC
TRBJ2-7 | TRBV5-3 | - | CARSLKGQPYEQYF | TGTGCCAGAAGCTTGAAGGGGCAGCCCTACGAGCAGTACTTC
TRBJ1-4 | TRBV5-4 | TRBD1 | CASSWDRTSQLFF | TGTGCCAGCAGTTGGGACAGGACCTCCCAGCTGTTTTTT
TRBJ2-3 | TRBV28 | - | CASIPGGLTDTQYF | TGTGCCAGCATCCCAGGGGGGCTCACAGATACGCAGTATTTT
TRBJ2-1 | TRBV10-3 | - | CAISESSGSYNEQFF | TGTGCCATCAGTGAGTCAAGCGGCTCCTACAATGAGCAGTTCTTC
TRBJ2-7 | TRBV4-3 | - | CASSQDRTGKAGYEQYF | TGCGCCAGCAGCCAAGATAGGACAGGTAAGGCGGGATACGAGCAGTACTTC
TRBJ1-5 | TRBV5-6 | TRBD1 | CASSRRATGITQPQHF | TGTGCCAGCAGCCGGAGGGCGACAGGGATTACCCAGCCCCAGCATTTT
TRBJ1-6 | TRBV7-9 | TRBD1 | CASSLDRGLSPLHF | TGTGCCAGCAGCCTAGACAGGGGGCTTTCACCCCTCCACTTT
TRBJ1-6 | TRBV3-1/TRBV3-2 | - | CASSPGISPLHF | TGTGCCAGCAGCCCAGGGATATCACCCCTCCACTTT
TRBJ1-1 | TRBV7-2 | - | CASSLVGGNTEAFF | TGTGCCAGCAGCTTAGTGGGGGGGAACACTGAAGCTTTCTTT
TRBJ1-5 | TRBV15 | TRBD1 | CATSTLQGSYQPQHF | TGTGCCACCAGCACTCTACAGGGGTCTTATCAGCCCCAGCATTTT
TRBJ2-7 | TRBV18 | TRBD2 | CASSLAGTRGEQYF | TGTGCCAGCTCACTAGCCGGGACTAGGGGTGAGCAGTACTTC
TRBJ1-5 | TRBV5-1 | - | CASSLDGGDQPQHF | TGCGCCAGCAGCTTGGATGGGGGGGATCAGCCCCAGCATTTT